A selection of T cell receptor beta chains follows, all from one sample in a study of control samples from healthy donors and cancer patients. Assay: immunoSEQ multiplex PCR; the TCRdb copy retains only in-frame clones and omits some. The sample lists 150,000 or so clones; approximately 94% were seen once. Sequencing used blood. These receptors all come from a man between 18 and 35 years old in good health. The CDR3 runs from the conserved cysteine through the conserved F or W. A D gene is named only where the DNA matches it firmly. Where a row states a size, it is once, few, many or the class of an expanded clone; other rows omit it.

CDR3aa	CDR3nt	abundance	v_gene	j_gene	d_gene
CASSLARTFLYGLNEKLFF	TGTGCCAGCAGCTTAGCCCGGACATTTCTTTACGGGCTTAATGAAAAACTGTTTTTT	few	TRBV7-8	TRBJ1-4	.
CASSRDRAEKLFF	TGTGCCAGTAGTAGGGACAGGGCTGAAAAACTGTTTTTT	.	TRBV19	TRBJ1-4	TRBD1
CASSIVGTGGNGYTF	TGTGCCAGTAGTATAGTGGGGACAGGGGGAAATGGCTACACCTTC	.	TRBV19	TRBJ1-2	TRBD1
CASSHRRDYNEKLFF	TGTGCCAGCAGCCATCGCCGGGACTATAATGAAAAACTGTTTTTT	.	TRBV4-2	TRBJ1-4	.
CASSLPPRQSTNEKLFF	TGTGCCAGCAGTTTACCCCCCCGACAGTCAACTAATGAAAAACTGTTTTTT	.	TRBV28	TRBJ1-4	.
CASSLVGQGNRDTGELFF	TGCGCCAGCAGCTTGGTGGGACAGGGTAATAGGGACACCGGGGAGCTGTTTTTT	.	TRBV5-1	TRBJ2-2	TRBD1
CASSGPPEETQYF	TGCGCCAGCAGCGGGCCCCCTGAAGAGACCCAGTACTTC	.	TRBV5-1	TRBJ2-5	.
CASSLSVRARAFF	TGTGCCAGCAGCTTGAGTGTCAGGGCTCGAGCTTTCTTT	.	TRBV5-6	TRBJ1-1	.
CASSLEPVNTEAFF	TGTGCCAGCAGCTTAGAACCCGTAAACACTGAAGCTTTCTTT	.	TRBV7-2	TRBJ1-1	.
CASSEGASETQYF	TGTGCCAGCAGCGAGGGGGCTTCAGAGACCCAGTACTTC	.	TRBV14	TRBJ2-5	TRBD1
CASSAAGGEGETQYF	TGTGCCAGCAGCGCAGCGGGAGGGGAGGGGGAGACCCAGTACTTC	.	TRBV9	TRBJ2-5	TRBD2
CARTGVLGGYTF	TGTGCCAGAACAGGGGTGTTGGGAGGCTACACCTTC	few	TRBV2	TRBJ1-2	TRBD1
CASRRWTADNEKLFF	TGTGCCAGCAGAAGATGGACAGCCGATAATGAAAAACTGTTTTTT	.	TRBV28	TRBJ1-4	.
CASSPTPGQGGLAGGQDSYNEQFF	TGTGCCAGCAGCCCCACTCCGGGACAGGGAGGGCTAGCGGGAGGGCAGGACTCCTACAATGAGCAGTTCTTC	.	TRBV3-1/TRBV3-2	TRBJ2-1	TRBD2
CASSYDYLYEQYF	TGTGCCAGCAGTTACGACTACCTATACGAGCAGTACTTC	.	TRBV27	TRBJ2-7	.
CASTPGGEGDYGYTF	TGCGCCAGCACTCCGGGGGGGGAGGGAGACTATGGCTACACCTTC	once	TRBV4-1	TRBJ1-2	.
CASSMRQASNQPQHF	TGTGCCAGTAGTATGCGTCAGGCGAGCAATCAGCCCCAGCATTTT	.	TRBV19	TRBJ1-5	.
CASSSPATNEKLFF	TGTGCCAGCAGCTCGCCAGCAACTAATGAAAAACTGTTTTTT	.	TRBV21-1	TRBJ1-4	.
CAWSVTGISQPQHF	TGTGCCTGGAGTGTAACGGGGATTAGTCAGCCCCAGCATTTT	once	TRBV30	TRBJ1-5	.
CASSTGLNQPQHF	TGTGCCAGCAGTACAGGATTAAATCAGCCCCAGCATTTT	once	TRBV12-3/TRBV12-4	TRBJ1-5	.
CASSQDRGQETQYF	TGTGCCAGCAGCCAGGACAGGGGCCAAGAGACCCAGTACTTC	once	TRBV6-5	TRBJ2-5	TRBD1
CASTSGLGAYQETQYF	TGCGCCAGCACCTCCGGTTTAGGGGCTTACCAAGAGACCCAGTACTTC	once	TRBV10-2	TRBJ2-5	.
CASRRDRAYNEQFF	TGTGCCAGCCGCCGGGACAGGGCCTACAATGAGCAGTTCTTC	.	TRBV7-8	TRBJ2-1	TRBD1
CASSLGRELFF	TGTGCCAGCAGTTTAGGGCGTGAGCTGTTTTTT	.	TRBV27	TRBJ2-2	.
CASSQLFGQVIGEAFF	TGTGCCAGCAGCCAACTGTTTGGACAGGTCATTGGTGAAGCTTTCTTT	.	TRBV4-2	TRBJ1-1	TRBD1
CASSPLAGLYEQYF	TGTGCCAGCAGCCCTCTAGCGGGTCTCTACGAGCAGTACTTC	.	TRBV7-8	TRBJ2-7	TRBD2